Sequencing of this T cell receptor (beta chain) was carried out in a study of control samples from healthy donors and cancer patients. TCRdb keeps only in-frame clones here, not all; method: immunoSEQ multiplex PCR. Of roughly 88,000 clones listed, about 85% are singletons. This clone was detected only once. Germline V gene lookup returns CDR1 MRHNA and CDR2 SNTAGT. The CDR3 is 17 amino acids. The trim removed 6 bases at V and 6 bases at J, leaving 9 bases unmatched. The sequenced sample was blood. The clonotype originates from a man younger than 40 in good health. The gene calls are TRBV6-4 and TRBJ2-1; 15 nucleotides align to TRBD2. This CDR3 reads CASRGTSGGRPSNEQFF. In nucleotides, the CDR3 is TGTGCCAGCAGAGGGACTAGCGGGGGGCGCCCCTCCAATGAGCAGTTCTTC.